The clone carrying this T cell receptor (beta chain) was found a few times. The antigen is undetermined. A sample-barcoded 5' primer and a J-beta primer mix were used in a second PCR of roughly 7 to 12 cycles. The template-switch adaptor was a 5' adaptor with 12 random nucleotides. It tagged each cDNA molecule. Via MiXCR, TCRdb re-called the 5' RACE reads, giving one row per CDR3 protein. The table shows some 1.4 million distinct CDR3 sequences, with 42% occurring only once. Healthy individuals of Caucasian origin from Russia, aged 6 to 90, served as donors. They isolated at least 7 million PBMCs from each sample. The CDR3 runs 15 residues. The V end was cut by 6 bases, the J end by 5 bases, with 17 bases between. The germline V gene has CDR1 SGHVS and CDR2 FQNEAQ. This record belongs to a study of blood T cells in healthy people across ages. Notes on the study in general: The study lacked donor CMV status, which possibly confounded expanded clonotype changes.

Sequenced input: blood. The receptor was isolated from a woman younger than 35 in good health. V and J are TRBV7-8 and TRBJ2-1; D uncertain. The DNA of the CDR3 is TGTGCCAGCAGACCTCGTCGGCTCGGAGACAATGAGCAGTTCTTC. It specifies CASRPRRLGDNEQFF.